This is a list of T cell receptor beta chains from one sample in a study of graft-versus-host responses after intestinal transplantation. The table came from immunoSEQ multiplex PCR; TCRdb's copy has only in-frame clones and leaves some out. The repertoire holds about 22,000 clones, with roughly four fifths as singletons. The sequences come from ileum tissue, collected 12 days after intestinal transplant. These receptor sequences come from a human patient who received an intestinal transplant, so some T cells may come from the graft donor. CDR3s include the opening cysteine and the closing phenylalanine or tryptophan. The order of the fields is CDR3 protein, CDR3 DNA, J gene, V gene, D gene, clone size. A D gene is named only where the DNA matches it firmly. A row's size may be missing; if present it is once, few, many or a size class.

cdr3_aa: CASSYRQDGSGNTIYF; cdr3_nt: TGTGCCAGCAGTTATAGACAGGACGGCTCTGGAAACACCATATATTTT; j_call: TRBJ1-3; v_call: TRBV9; d_call: NA; clone_size: NA
cdr3_aa: CASSRAETYEQYF; cdr3_nt: TGTGCCAGCTCAAGAGCGGAGACCTACGAGCAGTACTTC; j_call: TRBJ2-7; v_call: TRBV18; d_call: NA; clone_size: few
cdr3_aa: CATSRDRFETQYF; cdr3_nt: TGTGCCACCAGCAGAGATCGTTTCGAGACCCAGTACTTC; j_call: TRBJ2-5; v_call: TRBV15; d_call: NA; clone_size: NA
cdr3_aa: CASTTGTTNTGELFF; cdr3_nt: TGTGCCAGCACAACCGGGACAACGAACACCGGGGAGCTGTTTTTT; j_call: TRBJ2-2; v_call: TRBV2; d_call: NA; clone_size: NA
cdr3_aa: CASSYPGVSQETQYF; cdr3_nt: TGTGCCAGCAGTTACCCCGGGGTCTCTCAAGAGACCCAGTACTTC; j_call: TRBJ2-5; v_call: TRBV6-6; d_call: NA; clone_size: NA
cdr3_aa: CSARRDRGTEAFF; cdr3_nt: TGCAGCGCCCGAAGGGACAGGGGGACTGAAGCTTTCTTT; j_call: TRBJ1-1; v_call: TRBV29-1; d_call: TRBD1; clone_size: NA
cdr3_aa: CSVAGQGAITTEAFF; cdr3_nt: TGCAGCGTTGCTGGACAGGGGGCTATTACGACTGAAGCTTTCTTT; j_call: TRBJ1-1; v_call: TRBV29-1; d_call: TRBD1; clone_size: once
cdr3_aa: CASSFRTGANSNYGYTF; cdr3_nt: TGTGCCAGCAGCTTCAGGACAGGGGCCAACTCTAACTATGGCTACACCTTC; j_call: TRBJ1-2; v_call: TRBV7-3; d_call: TRBD1; clone_size: NA
cdr3_aa: CASSAPGDGYTF; cdr3_nt: TGTGCCAGCAGCGCCCCCGGGGATGGCTACACCTTC; j_call: TRBJ1-2; v_call: TRBV6-5; d_call: NA; clone_size: NA
cdr3_aa: CASSDQGLGNSPLHF; cdr3_nt: TGTGCCAGCAGCGACCAGGGGTTGGGTAATTCACCCCTCCACTTT; j_call: TRBJ1-6; v_call: TRBV7-9; d_call: NA; clone_size: NA
cdr3_aa: CASSTMLASPYEQYF; cdr3_nt: TGTGCCAGCAGTACCATGCTAGCCTCCCCCTACGAGCAGTACTTC; j_call: TRBJ2-7; v_call: TRBV28; d_call: NA; clone_size: NA
cdr3_aa: CASSPGHGTREQYF; cdr3_nt: TGTGCCAGCAGTCCGGGACACGGGACTAGAGAGCAGTACTTC; j_call: TRBJ2-7; v_call: TRBV6-5; d_call: TRBD2; clone_size: NA
cdr3_aa: CASRRGTTSGNTIYF; cdr3_nt: TGTGCCAGTCGTCGGGGGACTACCTCTGGAAACACCATATATTTT; j_call: TRBJ1-3; v_call: TRBV2; d_call: NA; clone_size: NA
cdr3_aa: CASSPEAGPSTDTQYF; cdr3_nt: TGTGCCAGCTCACCGGAGGCGGGGCCTAGCACAGATACGCAGTATTTT; j_call: TRBJ2-3; v_call: TRBV18; d_call: NA; clone_size: NA
cdr3_aa: CASSLQGGHEQYF; cdr3_nt: TGTGCCAGCAGCTTGCAGGGCGGCCACGAGCAGTACTTC; j_call: TRBJ2-7; v_call: TRBV5-8; d_call: NA; clone_size: NA
cdr3_aa: CASSLVGGNYGYTF; cdr3_nt: TGTGCCAGCAGCTTAGTGGGCGGGAACTATGGCTACACCTTC; j_call: TRBJ1-2; v_call: TRBV11-2; d_call: NA; clone_size: NA
cdr3_aa: CASSPLGGGHQETQYF; cdr3_nt: TGTGCCAGCAGTCCGCTGGGCGGGGGGCACCAAGAGACCCAGTACTTC; j_call: TRBJ2-5; v_call: TRBV11-1; d_call: TRBD2; clone_size: NA
cdr3_aa: CASRGLADEQYF; cdr3_nt: TGTGCCAGCAGAGGACTAGCGGACGAGCAGTACTTC; j_call: TRBJ2-7; v_call: TRBV27; d_call: TRBD2; clone_size: few
cdr3_aa: CASSLVYRGSMNTEAFF; cdr3_nt: TGTGCCAGCAGCTTAGTTTACCGGGGTAGCATGAACACTGAAGCTTTCTTT; j_call: TRBJ1-1; v_call: TRBV7-8; d_call: NA; clone_size: NA
cdr3_aa: CASSIFGSPYGYTF; cdr3_nt: TGTGCCAGTAGTATCTTCGGTTCCCCCTATGGCTACACCTTC; j_call: TRBJ1-2; v_call: TRBV19; d_call: NA; clone_size: NA
cdr3_aa: CASSASSGGADEQFF; cdr3_nt: TGTGCCAGCAGTGCTTCTAGCGGGGGGGCGGATGAGCAGTTCTTC; j_call: TRBJ2-1; v_call: TRBV6-5; d_call: TRBD2; clone_size: NA
cdr3_aa: CASRRTSGAVPQETQYF; cdr3_nt: TGTGCCAGCCGGAGGACTAGCGGGGCCGTCCCCCAAGAGACCCAGTACTTC; j_call: TRBJ2-5; v_call: TRBV2; d_call: TRBD2; clone_size: NA
cdr3_aa: CAIDDKTNYGYTF; cdr3_nt: TGTGCGATAGATGACAAAACTAACTATGGCTACACCTTC; j_call: TRBJ1-2; v_call: TRBV28; d_call: NA; clone_size: once
cdr3_aa: CASTDTGNEKLFF; cdr3_nt: TGTGCCAGTACTGATACGGGGAATGAAAAACTGTTTTTT; j_call: TRBJ1-4; v_call: TRBV19; d_call: NA; clone_size: NA
cdr3_aa: CASSPDKSSYNEQFF; cdr3_nt: TGTGCCAGCTCACCAGACAAAAGCTCCTACAATGAGCAGTTCTTC; j_call: TRBJ2-1; v_call: TRBV18; d_call: NA; clone_size: NA
cdr3_aa: CASSHSPTGLLSYEQYF; cdr3_nt: TGTGCCAGCAGTCATTCCCCGACAGGCCTTCTCTCTTACGAGCAGTACTTC; j_call: TRBJ2-7; v_call: TRBV27; d_call: NA; clone_size: few
cdr3_aa: CATSRDWASLGGAFF; cdr3_nt: TGTGCCACCAGCAGAGATTGGGCCTCGCTAGGAGGAGCTTTCTTT; j_call: TRBJ1-1; v_call: TRBV15; d_call: NA; clone_size: NA
cdr3_aa: CASSLRDPKAGTGELFF; cdr3_nt: TGTGCCAGCAGCCTCCGGGACCCCAAAGCGGGCACCGGGGAGCTGTTTTTT; j_call: TRBJ2-2; v_call: TRBV9; d_call: NA; clone_size: NA
cdr3_aa: CASSSERLYNEQFF; cdr3_nt: TGTGCCAGCAGTTCCGAGAGACTCTACAATGAGCAGTTCTTC; j_call: TRBJ2-1; v_call: TRBV6-5; d_call: NA; clone_size: NA
cdr3_aa: CASSKGFSARGPGEQFF; cdr3_nt: TGTGCCAGTAGTAAGGGCTTCTCGGCGAGGGGGCCGGGTGAGCAGTTCTTC; j_call: TRBJ2-1; v_call: TRBV19; d_call: TRBD1; clone_size: NA
cdr3_aa: CASSYSSGGGQETQYF; cdr3_nt: TGTGCCAGCAGTTACTCTTCAGGCGGGGGGCAAGAGACCCAGTACTTC; j_call: TRBJ2-5; v_call: TRBV6-6; d_call: TRBD2; clone_size: NA
cdr3_aa: CASSLGSPDTQYF; cdr3_nt: TGTGCCAGCAGCTTAGGGAGCCCAGATACGCAGTATTTT; j_call: TRBJ2-3; v_call: TRBV11-1; d_call: NA; clone_size: once
cdr3_aa: CATHTRPGQPMTFF; cdr3_nt: TGTGCCACACACACGAGACCGGGACAGCCCATGACTTTCTTT; j_call: TRBJ1-1; v_call: TRBV6-5; d_call: TRBD1; clone_size: NA
cdr3_aa: CASSKAKSSVYNEQFF; cdr3_nt: TGTGCCAGCAGCAAAGCCAAATCTAGCGTATACAATGAGCAGTTCTTC; j_call: TRBJ2-1; v_call: TRBV7-2; d_call: NA; clone_size: NA